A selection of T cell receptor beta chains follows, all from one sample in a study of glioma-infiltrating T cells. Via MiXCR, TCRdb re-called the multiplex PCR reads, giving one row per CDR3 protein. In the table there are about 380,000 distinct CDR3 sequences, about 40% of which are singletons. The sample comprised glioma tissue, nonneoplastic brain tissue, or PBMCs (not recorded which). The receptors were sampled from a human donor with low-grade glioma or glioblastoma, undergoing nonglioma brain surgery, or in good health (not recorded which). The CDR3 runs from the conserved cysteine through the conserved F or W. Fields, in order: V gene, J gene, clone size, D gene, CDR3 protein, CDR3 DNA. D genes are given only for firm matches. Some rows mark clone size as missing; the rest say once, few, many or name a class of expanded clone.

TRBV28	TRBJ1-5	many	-	CASTSQGSNQPQHF	TGTGCCAGCACCTCGCAGGGTAGCAATCAGCCCCAGCATTTT
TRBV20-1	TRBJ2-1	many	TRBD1	CSARQKPDRVGKGPYNEQFF	TGCAGTGCTAGACAGAAACCGGACAGGGTGGGAAAAGGGCCCTACAATGAGCAGTTCTTC
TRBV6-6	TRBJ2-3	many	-	CASSYSQGGHTQYF	TGTGCCAGCAGTTACTCCCAGGGCGGACATACGCAGTATTTT
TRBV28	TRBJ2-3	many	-	CASSFILRSDTQYF	TGTGCCAGCAGTTTTATTCTGCGCTCAGATACGCAGTATTTT
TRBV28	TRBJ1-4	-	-	CASSLNRDTNEKLFF	TGTGCCAGCAGTTTAAACCGGGACACTAATGAAAAACTGTTTTTT
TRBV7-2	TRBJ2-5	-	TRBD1	CASSEDRGSGTQYF	TGTGCCAGCAGCGAAGACAGGGGCTCTGGAACCCAGTACTTC
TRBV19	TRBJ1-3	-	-	CASSMWGVGNTIYF	TGTGCCAGTAGTATGTGGGGAGTCGGAAACACCATATATTTT
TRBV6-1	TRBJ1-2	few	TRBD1	CASSPGTGAGYTF	TGTGCCAGCAGCCCGGGGACAGGGGCCGGCTACACCTTC
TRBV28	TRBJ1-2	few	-	CASSLTAGKANYGYTF	TGTGCCAGCAGTTTAACCGCTGGGAAAGCTAACTATGGCTACACCTTC
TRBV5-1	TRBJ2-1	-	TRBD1	CASSLTGAAYNEQFF	TGCGCCAGCAGCTTGACAGGGGCAGCCTACAATGAGCAGTTCTTC
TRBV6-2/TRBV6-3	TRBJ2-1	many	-	CASSYPRDFYNEQFF	TGTGCCAGCAGTTACCCCCGGGACTTCTACAATGAGCAGTTCTTC
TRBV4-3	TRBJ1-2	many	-	CASSQAVKGNGYTF	TGCGCCAGCAGCCAAGCCGTTAAGGGTAATGGCTACACCTTC
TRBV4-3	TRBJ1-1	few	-	CASSQDIIRSEAFF	TGCGCCAGCAGCCAAGATATAATCAGGAGTGAAGCTTTCTTT
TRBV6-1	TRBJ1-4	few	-	CASSELPGLREKLFF	TGTGCCAGCAGTGAACTACCAGGGCTACGGGAAAAACTGTTTTTT
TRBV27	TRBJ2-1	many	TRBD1	CASRDRGRGGYNEQFF	TGTGCCAGCAGGGACAGGGGGCGCGGGGGCTACAATGAGCAGTTCTTC
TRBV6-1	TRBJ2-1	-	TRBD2	CASRSIAGGRNEQFF	TGTGCCAGCAGATCCATAGCGGGAGGGAGGAATGAGCAGTTCTTC
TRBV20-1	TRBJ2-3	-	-	CSQRNTDTQYF	TGCAGTCAACGAAATACCGATACGCAGTATTTT
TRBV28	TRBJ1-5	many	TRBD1	CASSPQGTNQPQHF	TGTGCCAGCAGTCCACAGGGGACGAACCAGCCCCAGCATTTT
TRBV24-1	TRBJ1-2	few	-	CATSDSHGDGYTF	TGTGCCACCAGTGATAGCCATGGGGATGGCTACACCTTC
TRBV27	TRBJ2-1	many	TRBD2	CASSPRLAGVINEQFF	TGTGCCAGCAGTCCCCGGCTAGCGGGAGTTATCAATGAGCAGTTCTTC
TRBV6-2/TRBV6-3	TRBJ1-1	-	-	CASSHWHGGTEAFF	TGTGCCAGCAGTCACTGGCATGGGGGGACTGAAGCTTTCTTT
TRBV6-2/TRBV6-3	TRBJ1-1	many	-	CASSTLDSNTEAFF	TGTGCCAGCAGTACGTTGGACAGTAACACTGAAGCTTTCTTT
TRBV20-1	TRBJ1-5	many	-	CSARDEGLNQPQHF	TGCAGTGCTAGAGATGAGGGTCTGAATCAGCCCCAGCATTTT
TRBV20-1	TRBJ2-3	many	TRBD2	CSASGTSGATDTQYF	TGCAGTGCTAGTGGGACTAGCGGGGCCACAGATACGCAGTATTTT
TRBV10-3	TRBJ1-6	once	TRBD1	CAISEHRDRVSSTLSTLHF	TGTGCCATCAGTGAGCACCGGGACAGGGTGTCTTCGACTTTGTCAACCCTCCACTTT
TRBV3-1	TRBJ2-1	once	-	CASSQVLDSYNEQFF	TGTGCCAGCAGCCAAGTCTTAGACTCCTACAATGAGCAGTTCTTC
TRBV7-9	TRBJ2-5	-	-	CASSLNPGQTQYF	TGTGCCAGCAGCTTAAACCCCGGGCAGACCCAGTACTTC
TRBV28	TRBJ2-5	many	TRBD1	CASSLLGRGHAETQYF	TGTGCCAGCAGTTTATTGGGCAGGGGGCATGCAGAGACCCAGTACTTC
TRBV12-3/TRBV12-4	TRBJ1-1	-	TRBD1	CASGSPGQGLNTEAFF	TGTGCCAGCGGTTCGCCCGGACAGGGGCTGAATACTGAAGCTTTCTTT
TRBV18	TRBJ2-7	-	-	CASSTDGTVAYEQYF	TGTGCCAGCTCAACCGACGGGACGGTAGCCTACGAGCAGTACTTC